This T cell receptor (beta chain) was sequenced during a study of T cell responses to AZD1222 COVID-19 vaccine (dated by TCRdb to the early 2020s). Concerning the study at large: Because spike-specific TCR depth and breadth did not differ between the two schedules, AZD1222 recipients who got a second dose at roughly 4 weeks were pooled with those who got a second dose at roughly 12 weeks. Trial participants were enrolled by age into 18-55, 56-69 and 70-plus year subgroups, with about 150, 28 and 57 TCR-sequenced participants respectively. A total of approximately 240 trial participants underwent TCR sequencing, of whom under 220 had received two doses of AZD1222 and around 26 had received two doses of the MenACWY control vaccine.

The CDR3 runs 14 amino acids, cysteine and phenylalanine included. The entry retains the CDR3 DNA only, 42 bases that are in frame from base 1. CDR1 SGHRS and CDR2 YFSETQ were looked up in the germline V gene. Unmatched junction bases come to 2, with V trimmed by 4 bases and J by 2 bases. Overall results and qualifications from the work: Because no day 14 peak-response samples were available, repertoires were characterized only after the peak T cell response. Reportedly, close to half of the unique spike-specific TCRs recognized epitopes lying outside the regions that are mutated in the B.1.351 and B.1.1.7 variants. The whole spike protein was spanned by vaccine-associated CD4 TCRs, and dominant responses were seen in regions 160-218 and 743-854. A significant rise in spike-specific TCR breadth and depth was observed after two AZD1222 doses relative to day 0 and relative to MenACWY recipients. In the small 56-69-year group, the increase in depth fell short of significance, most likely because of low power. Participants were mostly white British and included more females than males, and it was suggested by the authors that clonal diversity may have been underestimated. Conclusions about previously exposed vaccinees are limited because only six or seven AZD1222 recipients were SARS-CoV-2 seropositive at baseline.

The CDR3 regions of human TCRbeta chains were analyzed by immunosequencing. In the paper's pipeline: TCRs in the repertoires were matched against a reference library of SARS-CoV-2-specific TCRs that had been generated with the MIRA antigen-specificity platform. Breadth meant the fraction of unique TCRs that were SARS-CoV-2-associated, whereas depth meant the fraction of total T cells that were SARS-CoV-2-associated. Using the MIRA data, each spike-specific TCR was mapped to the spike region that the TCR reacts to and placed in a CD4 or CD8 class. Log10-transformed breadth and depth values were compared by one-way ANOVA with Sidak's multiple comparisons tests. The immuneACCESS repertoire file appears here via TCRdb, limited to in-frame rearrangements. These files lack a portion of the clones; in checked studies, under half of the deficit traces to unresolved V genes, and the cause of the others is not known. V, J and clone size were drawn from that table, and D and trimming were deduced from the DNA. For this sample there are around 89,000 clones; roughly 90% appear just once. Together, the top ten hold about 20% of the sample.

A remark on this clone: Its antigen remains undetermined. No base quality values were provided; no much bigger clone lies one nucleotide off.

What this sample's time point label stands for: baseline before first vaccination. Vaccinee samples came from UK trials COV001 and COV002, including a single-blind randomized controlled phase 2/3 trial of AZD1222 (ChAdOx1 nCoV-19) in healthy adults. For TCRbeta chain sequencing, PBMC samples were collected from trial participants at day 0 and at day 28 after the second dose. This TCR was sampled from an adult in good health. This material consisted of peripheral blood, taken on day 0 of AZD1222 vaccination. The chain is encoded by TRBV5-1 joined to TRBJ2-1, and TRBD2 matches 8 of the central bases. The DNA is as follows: TGCGCCAGCAGCCCGGGACTAGCCTACAATGAGCAGTTCTTC. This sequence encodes CASSPGLAYNEQFF.